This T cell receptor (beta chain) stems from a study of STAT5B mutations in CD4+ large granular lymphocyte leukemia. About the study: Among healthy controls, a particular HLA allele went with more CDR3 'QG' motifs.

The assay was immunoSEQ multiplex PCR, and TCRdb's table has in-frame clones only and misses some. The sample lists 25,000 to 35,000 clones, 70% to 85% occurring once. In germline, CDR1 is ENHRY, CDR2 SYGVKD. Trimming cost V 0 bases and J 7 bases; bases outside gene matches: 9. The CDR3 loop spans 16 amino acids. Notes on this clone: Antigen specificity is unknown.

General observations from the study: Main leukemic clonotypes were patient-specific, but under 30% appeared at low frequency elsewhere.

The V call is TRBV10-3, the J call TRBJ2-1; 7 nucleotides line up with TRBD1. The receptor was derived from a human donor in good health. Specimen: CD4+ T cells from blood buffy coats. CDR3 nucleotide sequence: TGTGCCATCAGTGAGTCGACGGGACAGCAGAGGAATGAGCAGTTCTTC. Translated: CAISESTGQQRNEQFF.